Following are 22 T cell receptor beta chains from one sample sequenced in a study of STAT3 mutations in large granular lymphocyte leukemia. Generated by immunoSEQ multiplex PCR, the TCRdb table keeps only in-frame clones and is missing some. The sample includes 35,000 to 40,000 clones, approximately 91% of them seen just once. These receptors' antigens are unknown. Findings and caveats of the study: In T-cell large granular lymphocyte leukemia, about half of patients showed multiple immunodominant subclonotypes.

The specimen sequenced was PBMCs. These receptors all stem from a human donor with T large granular lymphocyte leukemia. Some clones in this sample may be carry-over from other donors' samples.

DNA of the CDR3: TGTGCCAGTAGTATTCCGGGGCAAGAGACCCAGTACTTC. It is translated as CASSIPGQETQYF. The gene calls are TRBV19 and TRBJ2-5; a possible D gene is TRBD2 (5 bases). There are 13 residues in the CDR3. Trimming removed 3 bases from V and 2 bases from J, with 7 bases in between. CDR1 and CDR2 from the germline V gene are LNHDA and SQIVND (reference sequence). Looking up the rest from reference TRBV19 and TRBJ2-5 gives the full variable domain: DGGITQSPKYLFRKEGQNVTLSCEQNLNHDAMYWYRQDPGQGLRLIYYSQIVNDFQKGDIAEGYSVSREKKESFPLTVTSAQKNPTAFYLCASSIPGQETQYFGPGTRLLVL.

The chain employs TRBV10-3 and TRBJ2-4, with 9 bases identical to TRBD1. CDR1 is ENHRY, CDR2 SYGVKD, per germline. Trimming at V came to 3 bases and at J to 6 bases, leaving 6 bases not matched to a gene. The CDR3 has 15 residues. CDR3 residues: CAISDQQGAGNIQYF. DNA of the CDR3: TGTGCCATCAGTGATCAACAGGGGGCCGGAAACATTCAGTACTTC.

The chain is built from TRBV29-1 and TRBJ1-5; the D gene is possibly TRBD1 (5 bases). The V end lost 6 bases, the J end lost 4 bases, and 16 bases lay between the germline ends. CDR3 length: 14 amino acids. Germline CDR1 SQVTM, CDR2 ANQGSEA. CDR3 amino acids: CSVRPGPGNQPQHF. CDR3 coding DNA: TGCAGCGTCCGACCCGGCCCAGGGAATCAGCCCCAGCATTTT.

The J gene is TRBJ1-6, the V gene TRBV5-1; the match to TRBD1 covers 10 bases. Per the germline V gene, CDR1 is SGHRS and CDR2 is YFSETQ. The CDR3 runs to 17 residues. V lost 4 bases, J lost 0 bases, and 4 bases stayed unmatched. The CDR3 DNA reads as TGCGCCAGCAGCGCCCGGACAGGGGGCTCCTATAATTCACCCCTCCACTTT. Translating gives CASSARTGGSYNSPLHF. The variable domain in full, with the rest retrieved from reference TRBV5-1 and TRBJ1-6, is KAGVTQTPRYLIKTRGQQVTLSCSPISGHRSVSWYQQTPGQGLQFLFEYFSETQRNKGNFPGRFSGRQFSNSRSEMNVSTLELGDSALYLCASSARTGGSYNSPLHFGNGTRLTVT.

This chain links TRBV30 with TRBJ1-3; tentatively, D is TRBD1 (6 bases). V lost 4 bases and J 0 bases, leaving 16 bases between the germline ends. The CDR3 consists of 16 residues. CDR1 and CDR2 from the germline V gene are GTSNPN and SVGIG (reference sequence). The CDR3 sequence: CAWIIRGALSGNTIYF. CDR3 coding DNA: TGTGCCTGGATCATCCGGGGGGCTCTCTCTGGAAACACCATATATTTT. The full variable domain, completed using reference TRBV30 and TRBJ1-3, is SQTIHQWPATLVQPVGSPLSLECTVEGTSNPNLYWYRQAAGRGLQLLFYSVGIGQISSEVPQNLSASRPQDRQFILSSKKLLLSDSGFYLCAWIIRGALSGNTIYFGEGSWLTVV.

Only one count was recorded for this clone. The rearrangement uses TRBV28 and TRBJ1-1; D is perhaps TRBD1 (5 bases). Trimming took 10 bases from V and 4 from J, leaving 13 bases between them. CDR3 size: 12 residues. The germline CDR1 and CDR2 sequences are MDHEN and SYDVKM. The CDR3 loop reads CATLREGTEAFF. The CDR3, as DNA: TGTGCCACGCTCAGGGAAGGCACTGAAGCTTTCTTT.

The chain joins TRBV5-4 to TRBJ1-2; TRBD1 is a possible D gene (5 bases). The V gene lost 0 bases and the J gene lost 3 bases, with 12 bases spanning the gap. This CDR3 spans 15 amino acids. CDR1 SGHNT and CDR2 YYREEE come from the germline V gene (reference sequence). CDR3 nucleotide sequence: TGTGCCAGCAGCTTGGTTGGCAGGGAGGACTATGGCTACACCTTC. Encoded protein: CASSLVGREDYGYTF.

This chain joins TRBV7-9 and TRBJ1-3, with D maybe TRBD1 (6 bases). The length of the CDR3 is 14 residues. The V gene lost 5 bases and the J gene lost 8 bases, with 16 bases spanning the gap. CDR1 is SEHNR and CDR2 is FQNEAQ in the germline V gene (reference sequence). The DNA for the CDR3 is TGTGCCAGCAGCATCACAGGGACGGGGGACACCATATATTTT. Protein: CASSITGTGDTIYF.

The chain has TRBV12-5 and TRBJ1-1; D unclear. The CDR3 runs to 12 residues. With 3 bases removed from V and 3 bases from J, the gap between germline ends came to 5 bases. Per germline, CDR1 LGHNT and CDR2 FRNRAP. The CDR3 region is CASGFGDTEAFF. The DNA for the CDR3 is TGTGCTAGTGGTTTCGGAGACACTGAAGCTTTCTTT.

This chain connects TRBV5-1 to TRBJ2-1; TRBD2 might be the D (5 bases). The CDR3 loop spans 13 amino acids. V was shortened by 4 bases and J by 3 bases, with 8 bases between the two germline ends. CDR1 SGHRS and CDR2 YFSETQ come from the germline V gene. CDR3 loop: CASSLRDYNEQFF. The CDR3 coding sequence is TGCGCCAGCAGCCTCCGGGACTACAATGAGCAGTTCTTC.

The V gene is TRBV6-5, the J gene TRBJ2-7, with 8 bases lining up with TRBD2. The J segment lost 4 bases and the V segment lost 7 bases, leaving 6 bases of the junction unmatched. The CDR3 covers 13 residues. Germline V gene data show CDR1 as MNHEY and CDR2 as SVGAGI. The CDR3 is CASKSGGSYEQYF. The CDR3 DNA follows: TGTGCCAGCAAAAGCGGGGGAAGTTACGAGCAGTACTTC.

V and J are TRBV6-6 and TRBJ1-1; maybe TRBD1 (5 bases). The CDR3 runs 14 residues. V lost 4 bases to trimming and J lost 1 base, with 10 bases between them. Per germline, CDR1 MNHNY and CDR2 SVGAGI (reference sequence). Here the CDR3 DNA reads TGTGCCAGCAGTTCCCCAGACAGGAACACTGAAGCTTTCTTT. This codes for CASSSPDRNTEAFF.

The genes are TRBV2 and TRBJ1-2; a possible D gene is TRBD1 (5 bases). The germline V gene encodes CDR1 SNHLY and CDR2 FYNNEI. CDR3 length: 14 residues. Trimming took off 5 bases at V and 4 bases at J, with 14 bases between the two ends. Here the CDR3 reads CASSRDPSVYGYTF. CDR3 DNA: TGTGCCAGCAGTCGGGACCCCTCTGTCTATGGCTACACCTTC.

J is TRBJ1-5 and V is TRBV19, with D unclear. V lost 6 bases to trimming and J lost 3 bases, with 12 bases between them. This CDR3 region has 14 residues. Per germline, CDR1 LNHDA and CDR2 SQIVND (reference sequence). The CDR3 loop is CASRTRSYNQPQHF. The CDR3 coding sequence is TGTGCCAGTAGAACCAGGAGCTACAATCAGCCCCAGCATTTT. The full variable domain, with the rest looked up from reference TRBV19 and TRBJ1-5, is DGGITQSPKYLFRKEGQNVTLSCEQNLNHDAMYWYRQDPGQGLRLIYYSQIVNDFQKGDIAEGYSVSREKKESFPLTVTSAQKNPTAFYLCASRTRSYNQPQHFGDGTRLSIL.

The chain is built from TRBV6-5 and TRBJ1-1; TRBD1 matches at 7 bases. CDR3 size: 15 residues. V lost 1 base and J lost 1; bases outside the gene matches: 3. Germline assignment: CDR1 MNHEY and CDR2 SVGAGI. CDR3 sequence (DNA): TGTGCCAGCAGTTACTGGGGACAGCGGAACACTGAAGCTTTCTTT. Translated: CASSYWGQRNTEAFF.

This clone showed up just once. The chain uses TRBV4-3 and TRBJ2-3, with TRBD2 identical over 8 bases. Germline CDR1 is LGHNA and CDR2 is YSLEER. V lost 1 base, J lost 1 base, and 7 bases stayed unmatched. The length of the CDR3 is 17 residues. This CDR3 reads CASSQGRGARGTDTQYF. CDR3 nucleotides: TGCGCCAGCAGCCAAGGGCGGGGGGCCCGGGGCACAGATACGCAGTATTTT.

As DNA, the CDR3 is TGTGCCAGCAGTGAAGCGCTTCAGGACCTCCGCACGTACGTC. It codes for CASSEALQDLRTYV. The chain combines TRBV2 with TRBJ2-7; D gene ambiguous. This CDR3 comprises 14 residues. Germline V CDR1 and CDR2: SNHLY, FYNNEI. Trimming took 0 bases from V and 12 from J, leaving 18 bases between them.

The V call is TRBV18, the J call TRBJ1-3; D gene unclear. The V end lost 1 base, the J end lost 5 bases, and 15 bases lay between the germline ends. CDR1 and CDR2 (germline): KGHSH, LQKENI. This CDR3 is 16 amino acids long. Here the CDR3 reads CASSPLKQPLRNTIYF. The CDR3 nucleotides are TGTGCCAGCTCACCACTTAAACAACCCCTAAGAAACACCATATATTTT.

This clone showed up just a few times. The chain joins TRBV6-1 to TRBJ1-2; weak D call: TRBD1 (6 bases). V was clipped by 6 bases and J by 1 base, with 12 bases between them. Per germline, CDR1 MNHNS and CDR2 SASEGT. CDR3 length equals 14 residues. The CDR3 DNA is TGTGCCAGCAGACGATCAGGGGTTAACTATGGCTACACCTTC. This translates into CASRRSGVNYGYTF.

This chain connects TRBV7-9 to TRBJ2-3, with 8 nucleotides matching TRBD1. The V gene end was trimmed by 8 bases and the J gene end by 2 bases; junction bases not matched to a gene: 6. The CDR3 runs to 14 residues. Germline V gene data show CDR1 as SEHNR and CDR2 as FQNEAQ (reference sequence). The CDR3 is CASSGQGVTDTQYF. CDR3 in DNA: TGTGCCAGCTCAGGACAGGGTGTCACAGATACGCAGTATTTT.

The rearrangement links TRBV1 to TRBJ1-2. TRBV1 is recorded as a pseudogene. CDR3 length: 16 residues. The CDR3 loop is CTSSRAKGGGNYGYTF. The CDR3 nucleotides read TGCACCAGCAGCCGCGCAAAGGGGGGGGGCAACTATGGCTACACCTTC.

The rearrangement joins TRBV5-1 to TRBJ1-3; a weak D match, TRBD1 (6 bases). The CDR3 covers 15 residues. CDR1 SGHRS and CDR2 YFSETQ come from the germline V gene. The germline V and J ends were trimmed by 4 bases and 0 bases, with 11 bases remaining between them. The DNA of the CDR3 is TGCGCCAGCAGCAAGGACAGACACTCTGGAAACACCATATATTTT. It codes for CASSKDRHSGNTIYF.